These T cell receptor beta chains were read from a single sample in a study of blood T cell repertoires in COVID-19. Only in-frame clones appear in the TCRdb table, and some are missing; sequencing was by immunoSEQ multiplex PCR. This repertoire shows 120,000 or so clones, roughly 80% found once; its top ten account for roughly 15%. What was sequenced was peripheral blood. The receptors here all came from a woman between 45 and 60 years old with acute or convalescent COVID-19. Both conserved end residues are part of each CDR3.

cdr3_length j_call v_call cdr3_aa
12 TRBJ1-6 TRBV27 CASRQGRSPLHF
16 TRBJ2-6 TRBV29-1 CSAVVRGGAGANVLTF
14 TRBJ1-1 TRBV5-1 CASSFRGVNTEAFF
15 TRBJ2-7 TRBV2 CASTRRRDRAYEQYF
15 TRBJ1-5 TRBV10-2 CASSESTGEDQPQHF
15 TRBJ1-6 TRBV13 CASSLGGQAYSPLHF
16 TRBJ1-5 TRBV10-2 CASSESVRGRNQPQHF
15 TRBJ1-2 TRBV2 CASSEERNRLYGYTF
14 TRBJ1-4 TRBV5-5 CASSFITRGEKLFF
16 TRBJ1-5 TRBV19 CASSISGRGSDQPQHF
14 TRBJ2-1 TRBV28 CASSLDPRGNEQFF
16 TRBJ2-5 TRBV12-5 CASGLPGLAGAETQYF
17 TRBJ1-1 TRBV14 CASSQDSRGGRLTEAFF
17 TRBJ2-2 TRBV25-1 CASSEITTPREAGELFF
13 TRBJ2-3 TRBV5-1 CASSSSGTDTQYF
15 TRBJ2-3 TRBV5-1 CASSFPTGSPNTQYF
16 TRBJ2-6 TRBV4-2 CASSQRTVSGANVLTF
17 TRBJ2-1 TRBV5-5 CASSLAGAGAAYNEQFF
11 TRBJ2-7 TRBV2 CASSLAGEQYF
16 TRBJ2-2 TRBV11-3 CASSFIGQGGTGELFF
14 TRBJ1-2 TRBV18 CASSPDRQDYGYTF
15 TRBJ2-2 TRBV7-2 CASSLPGSNTGELFF
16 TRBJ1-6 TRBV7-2 CASSFLRGTYNSPLHF
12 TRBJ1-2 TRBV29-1 CSVGAGTYGYTF
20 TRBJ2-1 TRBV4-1 CASSQSTGLAGGRTYNEQFF
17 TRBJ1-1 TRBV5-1 CASSGGNTGTGSPEAFF
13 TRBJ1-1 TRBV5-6 CASTIPGGTEAFF
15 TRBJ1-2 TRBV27 CASSPKIDRVGGYTF
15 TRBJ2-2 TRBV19 CASSIKGGSTGELFF
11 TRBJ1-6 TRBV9 CASSDRDTLHF
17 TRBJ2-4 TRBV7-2 CASSLNLAVDRVDIQYF
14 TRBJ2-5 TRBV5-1 CASSPPEHQETQYF
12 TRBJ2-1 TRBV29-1 CSVPTVYNEQFF
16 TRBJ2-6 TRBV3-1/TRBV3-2 CASSQGQVSGANVLTF
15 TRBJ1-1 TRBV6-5 CASSSQGAGGTEAFF
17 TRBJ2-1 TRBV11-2 CASSLEGPGSGLYEQFF
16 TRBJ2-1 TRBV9 CASSTGTSGGWNEQFF
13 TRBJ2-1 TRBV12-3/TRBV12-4 CASSAQGPNEQFF
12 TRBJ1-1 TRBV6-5 CASRSGDREAFF
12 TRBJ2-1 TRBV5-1 CASSLASNEQFF
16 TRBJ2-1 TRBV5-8 CASSLRGGRTYNEQFF
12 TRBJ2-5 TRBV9 CASSVSGETQYF
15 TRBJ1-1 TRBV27 CASSSSGQLNTEAFF
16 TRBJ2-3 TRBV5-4 CASSTGQGFGADTQYF
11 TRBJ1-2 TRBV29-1 CSGKGAAGYTF
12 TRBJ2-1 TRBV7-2 CASSLVSGSQFF
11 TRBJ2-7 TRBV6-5 CASSVTYEQYF